This TCR beta chain was sequenced in a study of blood T cell repertoires in COVID-19. The ends were cut back, 3 bases at V and 6 bases at J, with 18 bases in the middle. Germline V CDR1 and CDR2: MNHNS, SASEGT. The CDR3 length is 16 residues. Generated by immunoSEQ multiplex PCR, the TCRdb table keeps only in-frame clones and is missing some. The repertoire includes some 180,000 clones, about four fifths of them detected once, and around 7.8% sits in the top ten. This chain joins TRBV6-1 and TRBJ1-5, with a possible D match to TRBD1 (6 bases). This TCR was sampled from a woman aged 55 to 70 with COVID-19, enrolled during active disease. Specimen: peripheral blood. The CDR3 protein is CASSDLRGGGGQPQHF. CDR3 nucleotide sequence: TGTGCCAGCAGTGACCTTCGGGGGGGCGGTGGTCAGCCCCAGCATTTT.